Listed below are T cell receptor beta chains from one sample, sequenced in a study of cytomegalovirus exposure and HLA in healthy donors. The protocol was immunoSEQ multiplex PCR, while the TCRdb copy is restricted to in-frame clones and leaves out a portion. The sample yields about 98,000 clones, around 57% seen once. Source material: PBMCs. The source of these receptors is a human donor in good health. Each CDR3 is given with its conserved first and last residue. A row's size may be missing; if present it is once, few, many or a size class.

CASSTYSLAGVSNEQFF	TRBJ2-1	TRBV19	NA
CASSNRVPNEKLFF	TRBJ1-4	TRBV2	NA
CASSPPRGGSGELFF	TRBJ2-2	TRBV11-2	NA
CASSQARQGYEQYF	TRBJ2-7	TRBV4-1	NA
CASSPLGRRVTGELFF	TRBJ2-2	TRBV5-1	NA
CASRRASLQESPLHF	TRBJ1-6	TRBV2	NA
CASSLARIVGATNEKLFF	TRBJ1-4	TRBV7-6	few
CASSPKQGLNTEAFF	TRBJ1-1	TRBV6-1	few
CASSQSMQAGLFF	TRBJ2-2	TRBV16	few
CASSPRGASYNEQFF	TRBJ2-1	TRBV6-6	NA
CASSLGIAGSADTQYF	TRBJ2-3	TRBV5-4	NA
CASSLAKGVRASYEQYF	TRBJ2-7	TRBV5-6	once
CASSPGQGMATGELFF	TRBJ2-2	TRBV11-2	NA
CASSIGTGPNTEAFF	TRBJ1-1	TRBV19	NA
CASSPHLVTGVYVDTQYF	TRBJ2-3	TRBV14	few
CASSLTGYGGVNEQFF	TRBJ2-1	TRBV7-3	NA
CASSLLGQGESYGYTF	TRBJ1-2	TRBV28	NA
CASSIFGQGGTDTQYF	TRBJ2-3	TRBV19	NA
CASSPHHRGASYEQYF	TRBJ2-7	TRBV7-9	few
CASSAGSNTEAFF	TRBJ1-1	TRBV13	NA
CASSPFKGSGISGEQFF	TRBJ2-1	TRBV4-1	few
CAWSVLAGNTIYF	TRBJ1-3	TRBV30	NA
CASKGQRPYEQYF	TRBJ2-7	TRBV28	once
CASSRDSSRNTEAFF	TRBJ1-1	TRBV10-1	NA
CASSQVQGENYEQYF	NA	TRBV4-1	NA
CASSSGDRAGDTQYF	TRBJ2-3	TRBV28	few
CASSSSQMYQETQYF	TRBJ2-5	TRBV5-4	NA
CASSAGNYATNEKLFF	TRBJ1-4	TRBV9	few
CASSSSSGTSSPYEQYF	TRBJ2-7	TRBV11-2	few
CASRRALSSGNTIYF	TRBJ1-3	TRBV19	NA
CASSILPRREGEQYF	TRBJ2-7	TRBV19	NA
CASSFGTGSTDTQYF	TRBJ2-3	TRBV7-8	once
CASRRQGYTGELFF	TRBJ2-2	TRBV6-4	NA
CASSQVSGSFSYNEQFF	TRBJ2-1	TRBV4-1	few
CASSLAGTGFGEQYF	NA	TRBV5-4	NA
CASSVRLTGGPGDTQYF	TRBJ2-3	TRBV9	NA
CASSLNRAFYEQYF	TRBJ2-7	TRBV27	NA
CASSQGVTRYNEQFF	TRBJ2-1	TRBV4-1	NA
CSASPSNEQFF	TRBJ2-1	TRBV20-1	NA
CASRPYRVGEGHSNQPQHF	TRBJ1-5	TRBV28	NA
CASSVGSDSPLHF	TRBJ1-6	TRBV9	few
CASSVNSLSGNTIYF	TRBJ1-3	TRBV6-1	few
CASRDSTSYNEQFF	TRBJ2-1	TRBV19	NA
CASSLSGGGGYEQYF	NA	TRBV27	NA
CASSTRERNTEAFF	TRBJ1-1	TRBV19	NA